The 15 T cell receptor beta chains below come from one sample, sequenced in a study of cytomegalovirus exposure and HLA in healthy donors. With 60 Vbeta and 13 Jbeta primers, the PCR was carried out. Produced via immunoSEQ multiplex PCR; TCRdb's table is partial and in-frame only. The sample consists of around 150,000 clones, around 76% of them appearing once. Material: PBMCs. These receptor sequences come from a girl aged 5 to 17 in good health and CMV-seropositive.

The V gene is TRBV5-6, the J gene TRBJ1-1; tentative D call: TRBD1 (6 bases). CDR1 is SGHDT and CDR2 is YYEEEE in the germline V gene. Trimming took 4 bases from V and 6 from J, leaving 22 bases between them. This CDR3 has 16 residues. CDR3: CASSPYRVGPRAEAFF. CDR3 DNA: TGTGCCAGCAGCCCCTACAGGGTTGGGCCAAGGGCTGAAGCTTTCTTT.

V gene TRBV7-9 combines with J gene TRBJ2-3; 11 nucleotides align to TRBD2. The CDR3 length is 17 residues. The trim removed 1 base at V and 2 bases at J, leaving 5 bases unmatched. Germline V gene data show CDR1 as SEHNR and CDR2 as FQNEAQ (reference sequence). The CDR3 DNA follows: TGTGCCAGCAGCTTAGAGACTAGCGGGGTGCACACAGATACGCAGTATTTT. Translated: CASSLETSGVHTDTQYF.

Of note for this clone: One junction end disagrees with the germline gene, perhaps due to a read error. Other nucleotide sequences from this sample produce the same CDR3. This chain joins TRBV7-2 and TRBJ2-3; the D gene is possibly TRBD1 (6 bases). Germline V gene data show CDR1 as SGHTA and CDR2 as FQGNSA. The CDR3 sequence is 13 residues long. The CDR3 here is CASSWDITDTQYF. In nucleotides, the CDR3 is TGCGCCAGCAGCTGGGACATCACAGATACGCAGTATTTT.

The chain uses TRBV5-8 and TRBJ1-2; D ambiguous. V was trimmed by 0 bases and J by 4 bases, leaving 10 bases between them. CDR3 size: 14 residues. Per the germline V gene, CDR1 is SGHTS and CDR2 is YDEGEE. CDR3 amino acids: CASSLVQERYGYTF. CDR3 in DNA: TGTGCCAGCAGCTTGGTCCAGGAACGCTATGGCTACACCTTC.

The V and J genes are TRBV5-4 and TRBJ2-5; D is possibly TRBD2 (6 bases). Deletions cut 4 bases from V and 5 bases from J, with 12 bases between. Germline V gives CDR1 SGHNT, CDR2 YYREEE (reference sequence). The CDR3 is 13 residues long. CDR3 in amino acids: CASSATSMETQYF. CDR3 DNA: TGTGCCAGCAGCGCGACTAGTATGGAGACCCAGTACTTC.

V and J are TRBV10-3 and TRBJ2-2, with 12 positions matching TRBD2. Per germline, CDR1 ENHRY and CDR2 SYGVKD. Trimming removed 5 bases from V and 6 bases from J; junction bases left unmatched: 7. This CDR3 comprises 16 residues. CDR3 in amino acids: CAISRTSGRSAGELFF. CDR3 bases: TGTGCCATCAGTAGAACTAGCGGGAGGAGTGCCGGGGAGCTGTTTTTT.

The chain links TRBV28 to TRBJ1-3; 7 bases are shared with TRBD1. Germline-derived CDR1 and CDR2 are MDHEN and SYDVKM. Unmatched junction bases numbered 13, after V lost 7 bases and J lost 1 base. The CDR3 sequence is 17 residues long. CDR3 bases: TGTGCCAGCACCCGGAGGGGGCAGTTTTTGTCTGGAAACACCATATATTTT. This gives the protein CASTRRGQFLSGNTIYF.

This clone appeared once. Mismatch with germline at one junction end may stem from a read error. The chain carries TRBV6-1 and TRBJ1-4; D perhaps matches TRBD1 (5 bases). The CDR3 spans 16 residues. Germline-derived CDR1 and CDR2 are MNHNS and SASEGT. CDR3 bases: TGTACCAGCAGTGAAGCCGAAACCGGCGGGGGTGAAAAACTGTTTTTT. Its translation: CTSSEAETGGGEKLFF.

The chain combines TRBV9 with TRBJ1-2; D unresolved. The CDR3 runs to 13 residues. V was shortened by 2 bases and J by 2 bases, with 7 bases between the two germline ends. The germline gives CDR1 SGDLS, CDR2 YYNGEE. CDR3 coding DNA: TGTGCCAGCAGCGTGACATCAAACTATGGCTACACCTTC. This translates into CASSVTSNYGYTF.

This clone has just one count. The V call is TRBV27, the J call TRBJ2-7; 7 nucleotides align to TRBD1. Germline-derived CDR1 and CDR2 are MNHEY and SMNVEV (reference sequence). The V and J ends lost 5 bases and 2 bases, in that order; junction bases with no gene match: 9. CDR3 size: 15 residues. The CDR3 sequence is CASSPGPGTAYEQYF. The CDR3 DNA follows: TGTGCCAGCAGTCCGGGGCCCGGGACAGCCTACGAGCAGTACTTC.

The chain uses TRBV28 and TRBJ1-3, with D uncertain. Trimming took 6 bases from V and 0 from J, leaving 12 bases between them. The CDR3 has 15 amino acids. Germline V lookup: CDR1 MDHEN, CDR2 SYDVKM. The CDR3 nucleotides read TGTGCCAGCAGGGTAGGAGGCCTCTCTGGAAACACCATATATTTT. Translation: CASRVGGLSGNTIYF.

DNA for the CDR3: TGTGCCAGTAGTATGTTGGGCGGGAGGGGATACAATGAGCAGTTCTTC. Residues: CASSMLGGRGYNEQFF. The genes are TRBV19 and TRBJ2-1; 9 bases match TRBD2. The length of the CDR3 is 16 residues. Germline CDR1 LNHDA, CDR2 SQIVND (reference sequence). V was clipped by 3 bases and J by 4 bases; unmatched bases: 7.

This clone appeared once. The chain joins TRBV14 to TRBJ2-3; maybe TRBD1 (5 bases). Trimming took off 3 bases at V and 1 base at J, with 11 bases between the two ends. The CDR3 spans 15 residues. CDR1 and CDR2 (germline): SGHDN, FVKESK. DNA of the CDR3: TGTGCCAGCAGCCAGGGGCGGTACCGCACAGATACGCAGTATTTT. As protein: CASSQGRYRTDTQYF.

The V call is TRBV29-1, the J call TRBJ2-3; 12 bases match TRBD2. V dropped 4 bases and J dropped 4; count of bases not matched to a gene: 18. Germline CDR1 and CDR2: SQVTM and ANQGSEA. This CDR3 has 19 amino acids. CDR3 protein: CSVAFGLAGGMPIPDTQYF. The CDR3 DNA follows: TGCAGCGTTGCATTTGGGCTAGCGGGGGGGATGCCAATCCCAGATACGCAGTATTTT.

This clone was counted a few times. The rearrangement joins TRBV6-1 to TRBJ2-2; 9 bases are a match to TRBD1. Trimming at V came to 4 bases and at J to 6 bases, leaving 9 bases not matched to a gene. The germline V gene encodes CDR1 MNHNS and CDR2 SASEGT. The CDR3 is made up of 16 amino acids. The CDR3 DNA reads as TGTGCCAGCAGTGCCCTTCCGGGACAGGGCCCCGGGGAGCTGTTTTTT. This translates into CASSALPGQGPGELFF.